Below, one T cell receptor beta chain is given with its context. Its antigen specificity is not known. The record has no base qualities; no much larger clone is one base away. The data were taken from a study of cytomegalovirus exposure and HLA in healthy donors (dated by TCRdb to about 2017). About the study as a whole: An earlier analysis of approximately 550 of the donors reported more than 250 Gb of sequence data and 100 million to 140 million unique TCR beta sequences from around 200 million T cells. An early release covering roughly 600 HLA-typed donors comprised roughly 300 gigabases of sequencing data and around 80 million unique TCR sequences. The genetic ancestry cluster associated with self-reported Caucasian donors included around four fifths of the roughly 390 genotyped donors. The study aimed to test whether cataloging public T cell receptors could reveal signatures of past pathogen exposure. The study used immunosequencing to profile the T cell repertoires of more than 650 subjects and linked those repertoires to cytomegalovirus serostatus. Along with the approximately 600-subject first cohort, a separate validation cohort of over a hundred different subjects was used. To predict cytomegalovirus infection status, the study brought together high-throughput TCR immunosequencing, statistical association of individual TCRs with disease status, and machine learning. A later analysis re-analyzed previously published TCR beta repertoires from approximately 700 donors and added high-resolution HLA genotyping to study TCR occurrence patterns. The later analysis used no new phenotypic data to find candidate immune exposures, relying instead on TCR beta sequences and their occurrence across donors. To decide whether each TCR beta V gene segment behaved as functional or pseudogenic, an earlier analysis of 587 of the donors relied on high-throughput TCR beta sequencing. Donor age, sex, ethnicity and CMV serostatus were compiled alongside the repertoire data. A later genetic analysis used genome-wide SNP genotypes for 398 of the 666 donors, treating that subset as a discovery cohort. All discovery cohort repertoires had been generated using a single sequencing platform. Class I and class II HLA loci were covered by the typing at four-digit resolution. The number of typed donors differed by locus: roughly 629-640 for A, B, C, DRB1 and DQB1; some 500 for DQA1; 606 for DPA1; and around 470 for DPB1. Five DR-DQ haplotypes were handled as single units for association and clustering, since linkage in the cohort was strong. On average, around 240,000 unique TCR beta nucleotide sequences were sequenced per donor among more than 350 genotyped donors of the cohort, with around 19% of those sequences being non-productive.

General findings and caveats noted by the study authors: Because counts were too low, about 18 rarely observed V segments, including chromosome 9 orphons, were left out of the earlier analysis of approximately 500 of the donors. In a later analysis, HLA-associated TCR beta chains were found to be more clonally expanded and to have lower generation probabilities than equally common non-associated chains. Some IMGT-functional V segments, including TRBV6-2 and TRBV6-3, could not be told apart with the 87-base-pair reads, so those segments were excluded. A further reported finding was that TCR beta sequences accurately predicted the HLA-A and HLA-B alleles for most subjects in the first cohort. Linkage disequilibrium might explain the correlated functional status among segregating V segments, but an unknown experimental factor could not be excluded. According to a later genetic analysis, donors in an Asian-associated ancestry cluster had fewer N-insertions in productive TCRs than the approximately 610-donor mean. While some public TCRs were present in many individuals, most TCR sequences turned up only very rarely across donors. Because HLA typing was missing for some donors at each locus, association tests included only the typed subset. The sequencing pipeline was judged likely to have produced a cluster of highly shared sequence variants as a technical artifact. In this cohort, only TCR beta chains were sequenced, and detectable features were limited by the absence of alpha or paired-chain data. In a later analysis, TCR association rates were found to vary across HLA loci, with the most associated TCRs seen for DRB1 alleles and the fewest for HLA-C alleles. Broadly in line with IMGT annotations, most TCR beta V segments showed up in productive rearrangements about 87% or about 30% of the time in an earlier analysis of several hundred of the donors. The classifier was reported to diagnose cytomegalovirus status with high specificity and sensitivity in both the original and validation cohorts. The authors suggested that the approach could potentially be extended to other disease states and immunological phenotypes. According to a later analysis, parvovirus B19, influenza, CMV and Epstein-Barr virus appeared linked to several top co-occurrence clusters. In a later genetic analysis, a missense DCLRE1C variant was associated with V-gene and J-gene trimming of TCR beta chains, and the association was replicated in an independent cohort. For the cohort, immune exposure information was limited to CMV serostatus. Strong co-occurrence of HLA alleles, especially DR and DQ, made assigning TCR associations to individual alleles difficult. Most CMV-associated TCR beta chains appeared to be HLA-restricted in a later analysis, and the HLA associations seemed to be driven largely by CMV exposure. Roughly uniform sequencing depth across donors was assumed in presence/absence analyses, although this assumption may not hold. In vitro tests confirmed that a few of the cytomegalovirus-associated TCR beta chains recognize cytomegalovirus antigens. A total of about 180 TCR beta chains were listed by the study as associated with cytomegalovirus. At a false discovery rate of 0.05, a later analysis linked under 20,000 TCR beta sequences to specific HLA alleles.

The cohort consisted of 670 or so healthy bone marrow donors. At the time of sampling, all cohort members were nominally healthy, though unrecorded immune exposures were likely present. The donor tested CMV seronegative, placing the donor among the roughly 340 seronegative members of the cohort. A peripheral blood sample was provided by each donor, and peripheral blood mononuclear cells were used for TCR beta sequencing. Genomic DNA extraction from the blood cell samples was performed with the Qiagen DNeasy Blood Extraction Kit. Its CDR3 holds 14 amino acids, cysteine through phenylalanine. Just CDR3 DNA is preserved here, 42 bases in frame from base 1. The germline V gene sets CDR1 to KGHSH and CDR2 to LQKENI. Germline trimming amounts to 6 bases on V and 5 bases on J, with 7 as the count of junction bases outside the gene matches. Libraries were made using the immunoSEQ multiplex PCR assay. For the multiplex PCR, a mixture combining 60 forward primers for TCR Vbeta segments and 13 reverse primers for TCR Jbeta segments was used. Amplification of the CDR3 region of rearranged TCR beta genes was performed with a multiplex PCR assay on genomic DNA. Amplified TCR beta libraries were sequenced as 87-base-pair reads on the Illumina HiSeq System. For the original study's pipeline: A later analysis tallied approximately 87 million unique TCR beta chains across the 700 or so repertoires, and about 12 million of those chains were shared by two or more donors. Raw reads were error-corrected and collapsed into unique sequences with a nearest-neighbor algorithm that merged closely related sequences to remove PCR and sequencing errors. To assign V, D and J gene segments, CDR3 sequences were aligned to IMGT reference sequences. For a sequence to be retained, a match of at least six nucleotides was required to both a V gene segment and a J gene segment. A rearrangement counted as productive if the CDR3 had no stop codons and remained in frame with V and J, and every other rearrangement counted as non-productive. CDR3 was defined by IMGT convention, running from the second conserved V-encoded cysteine to the conserved J-encoded phenylalanine. In an earlier analysis of just under 600 of the donors, sequences lacking an unambiguous match to a single V gene segment were excluded. An earlier analysis of just under 600 of the donors called V segments functional above 56.7% productive rearrangements and segregating when the between-donor standard deviation exceeded 5%. A statistical classification framework was built to diagnose cytomegalovirus status from the catalog of TCR beta chain sequences. A later analysis assigned V and J genes by comparing TCR nucleotide sequences with IMGT/GENE-DB human TR gene sequences. Using the TCRdist pipeline, a later analysis assigned CDR3 sequences along with most-parsimonious VDJ recombination scenarios. In a later analysis, each TCR beta chain was defined by its CDR3 amino acid sequence together with its V-gene family, and reads without a unique V-gene family were excluded. A later analysis removed 500 to 650 highly shared, low-generation-probability nucleotide sequences to deal with suspected cross-contamination and a sequencing artifact. In a later analysis, a clonal expansion index was calculated for each public chain from normalized within-repertoire ranks of inferred template counts. Generation probabilities in a later analysis came from a VDJ recombination model fitted to out-of-frame rearrangements, and those results were checked against IGoR. In a later analysis, hypergeometric tests were used to score TCR-TCR, TCR-HLA and TCR-CMV co-occurrence, with a repertoire-size bias correction applied to TCR pairs. A later analysis estimated false discovery rates by permuting HLA or CMV assignments 20 times. In a later analysis, co-occurring TCRs were grouped with DBSCAN, and TCRdist sequence similarity was added when clustering was performed within HLA-allele-positive subsets. Co-occurrence clustering excluded repertoires with fewer than 30,000 or more than 120,000 public chains, plus five with anomalous nucleotide sharing. TCRdb mirrors the immuneACCESS table, restricted to in-frame sequences. Some clones are absent from its copies; in checked studies, under half trace to an unresolved V gene, and the reason for the others is unknown. The D gene and trimming were derived from the DNA, and the V and J assignments and clone size from that table. Recorded for this sample are some 170,000 clones; under 80% of them occurred a single time. The ten largest clones capture roughly 4.2% of the sample.

Specimen: PBMCs. The sequence was collected from a man between 35 and 55 years old in good health and CMV-seronegative. The V gene is TRBV18 and the J gene is TRBJ2-3, and 8 bases in between align with TRBD1. The CDR3 region: CASSWAGGLDTQYF. The base sequence is TGTGCCAGCTCTTGGGCAGGGGGCTTAGATACGCAGTATTTT.